The 26 T cell receptor beta chains presented below share a single source sample, sequenced in a study of beta chain features in type 1 diabetes. Whole-study findings and limits: In every one of the four CD4+ subsets, TCRB CDR3s were moderately but significantly shorter in Type 1 diabetes patients.

Which antigens these TCRs recognize remains unknown. The entirety of the isolated RNA underwent reverse transcription, so expressed TCRB transcripts were sequenced. The assay was immunoSEQ multiplex PCR, and TCRdb's table has in-frame clones only and misses some. Among 500,000 to 800,000 clones listed, 9.5% to 15% were seen once. Input material: naive CD4+ T cells from blood. The receptors shown here come from a man in his thirties or forties with type 1 diabetes.

The chain links TRBV7-9 to TRBJ2-3; D is perhaps TRBD2 (6 bases). The CDR3 has 14 amino acids. The V end lost 5 bases, the J end lost 2 bases, and 11 bases lay between the germline ends. The germline gives CDR1 SEHNR, CDR2 FQNEAQ (reference sequence). CDR3 amino acids: CASSLGLNTDTQYF. In DNA, the CDR3 is TGTGCCAGCAGCCTCGGACTAAACACAGATACGCAGTATTTT.

This clone showed up just a few times. V gene TRBV7-6 combines with J gene TRBJ2-7; D is ambiguous. CDR3 size: 12 residues. Germline V lookup: CDR1 SGHVS, CDR2 FNYEAQ. The V end was cut by 2 bases, the J end by 3 bases, with 5 bases between. The CDR3 DNA reads TGTGCCAGCAGCTTATCTGGCTACGAGCAGTACTTC. The encoded protein is CASSLSGYEQYF.

This clone was detected only a few times. The gene calls are TRBV28 and TRBJ2-3; D remains unclear. The germline CDR1 and CDR2 sequences are MDHEN and SYDVKM. Trimming shortened V by 8 bases and J by 2 bases, and 5 bases separated the two germline ends. The CDR3 has 11 amino acids. Here the CDR3 reads CASAATDTQYF. DNA for the CDR3: TGTGCCAGCGCAGCCACAGATACGCAGTATTTT.

This clone was counted between two and nine times. This chain uses TRBV5-4 with TRBJ2-7; D remains unclear. CDR3 length: 13 amino acids. Germline CDR1 SGHNT, CDR2 YYREEE (reference sequence). Trimming shortened V by 4 bases and J by 5 bases, and 13 bases separated the two germline ends. CDR3 nucleotides: TGTGCCAGCAGCCTCGTCGGGCCCAACGAGCAGTACTTC. Its protein product is CASSLVGPNEQYF.

This clone has a handful of counts. This chain uses TRBV7-2 with TRBJ2-2; the match to TRBD1 covers 7 bases. Germline assignment: CDR1 SGHTA and CDR2 FQGNSA. The V and J ends lost 5 bases and 3 bases, in that order; junction bases with no gene match: 6. This CDR3 has 15 residues. The CDR3 is CASSQGGTDTGELFF. In DNA, the CDR3 is TGTGCCAGCAGCCAAGGGGGCACGGACACCGGGGAGCTGTTTTTT.

For the CDR3, the DNA is TGTGCCAGCAGTGAAATGAACACTGAAGCTTTCTTT. It translates to CASSEMNTEAFF. The chain employs TRBV2 and TRBJ1-1, with D unclear. CDR1 and CDR2 from the germline V gene are SNHLY and FYNNEI. Trimming removed 2 bases from V and 0 bases from J, with 1 base in between. This CDR3 is built from 12 residues. Full variable domain (rest looked up from reference TRBV2 and TRBJ1-1): EPEVTQTPSHQVTQMGQEVILRCVPISNHLYFYWYRQILGQKVEFLVSFYNNEISEKSEIFDDQFSVERPDGSNFTLKIRSTKLEDSAMYFCASSEMNTEAFFGQGTRLTVV.

This rearrangement joins TRBV28 to TRBJ2-7; possible D gene TRBD1, 6 bases. CDR3 size: 13 residues. CDR1 MDHEN and CDR2 SYDVKM come from the germline V gene. Trimming left V 9 bases short and J 2 bases short, with 14 bases between. The CDR3 region has the DNA TGTGCCAGTCGAACAGGGATAGCCTACGAGCAGTACTTC. Its translation: CASRTGIAYEQYF.

V and J are TRBV27 and TRBJ1-4; TRBD1 matches at 7 bases. The CDR3 consists of 16 residues. The ends lost 0 bases at V and 5 bases at J; junction bases unmatched: 6. CDR1 and CDR2 (germline): MNHEY, SMNVEV (reference sequence). CDR3 nucleotides: TGTGCCAGCAGTTTATCGAGGGGACAGTACAATGAAAAACTGTTTTTT. Residues: CASSLSRGQYNEKLFF.

This clone showed up just a few times. V usage is TRBV5-4 and J usage is TRBJ1-1; D gene uncertain. The germline V and J ends were trimmed by 5 bases and 5 bases, with 13 bases remaining between them. The germline V gene has CDR1 SGHNT and CDR2 YYREEE (reference sequence). CDR3 length: 13 amino acids. CDR3 DNA sequence: TGTGCCAGCAGGGTTGATACTGAAACTGAAGCTTTCTTT. This gives the protein CASRVDTETEAFF.

This sequence joins TRBV25-1 and TRBJ2-5; D unresolved. From germline, CDR1 is MGHDK and CDR2 SYGVNS. The length of the CDR3 is 13 residues. The V and J ends lost 3 bases and 4 bases respectively, with 9 bases between them. The CDR3 protein is CASSDGQRETQYF. The CDR3, as DNA: TGTGCCAGCAGTGATGGTCAGAGAGAGACCCAGTACTTC.

The table lists this clone with a few counts. This chain connects TRBV2 to TRBJ2-6, with no clear D. This CDR3 contains 15 residues. Germline assignment: CDR1 SNHLY and CDR2 FYNNEI. The ends were cut back, 3 bases at V and 0 bases at J, with 6 bases in the middle. CDR3 nucleotide sequence: TGTGCCAGCAGTGACCCCAGCTCTGGGGCCAACGTCCTGACTTTC. Protein sequence: CASSDPSSGANVLTF.

This clone occurred a few times. The chain couples TRBV30 to TRBJ2-2; 9 nucleotides match TRBD1. The CDR3 runs to 15 residues. J gave up 0 bases and V 3 bases, and 2 bases lay outside the gene matches. Germline assignment: CDR1 GTSNPN and CDR2 SVGIG (reference sequence). The CDR3 is CAWRGTGSNTGELFF. The CDR3 nucleotides read TGTGCCTGGAGAGGGACAGGGTCGAACACCGGGGAGCTGTTTTTT.

This clone was found a few times. The J gene is TRBJ2-2, the V gene TRBV2; weak D call: TRBD1 (5 bases). The CDR3 contains 14 residues. Per germline, CDR1 SNHLY and CDR2 FYNNEI. V gave up 1 base and J gave up 5 bases, with 8 bases separating them. The CDR3 sequence: CASSEEGWTGELFF. Written as DNA, the CDR3 is TGTGCCAGCAGTGAAGAGGGGTGGACCGGGGAGCTGTTTTTT.

This clone was seen a few times. The DNA of the CDR3 is TGTGCCAGCAACTTGGGACAGGGGGGAGAGACCCAGTACTTC. It encodes CASNLGQGGETQYF. V gene TRBV7-2 combines with J gene TRBJ2-5; 11 nucleotides align to TRBD1. Germline loops: CDR1 SGHTA, CDR2 FQGNSA. The ends lost 7 bases at V and 4 bases at J; junction bases unmatched: 5. This CDR3 contains 14 residues.

The chain joins TRBV7-9 to TRBJ2-1; D might be TRBD1 (6 bases). The CDR3 runs to 16 residues. Trimming took 3 bases from V and 7 from J, leaving 19 bases between them. Germline CDR1 is SEHNR and CDR2 is FQNEAQ (reference sequence). The CDR3 coding sequence is TGTGCCAGCAGCTTTCCCGTGGGCAGGGGTTTAAATGAGCAGTTCTTC. Its translation is CASSFPVGRGLNEQFF. Together with reference TRBV7-9 and TRBJ2-1, the CDR3 gives the full variable domain: DTGVSQNPRHKITKRGQNVTFRCDPISEHNRLYWYRQTLGQGPEFLTYFQNEAQLEKSRLLSDRFSAERPKGSFSTLEIQRTEQGDSAMYLCASSFPVGRGLNEQFFGPGTRLTVL.

The chain employs TRBV7-9 and TRBJ2-6; no definite D call. Looked up from germline, CDR1 is SEHNR and CDR2 is FQNEAQ (reference sequence). Trimming stripped 2 bases from V and 0 bases from J, with 5 bases between. The CDR3 is 15 residues long. CDR3 region: CASSLSSSGANVLTF. The CDR3 bases are TGTGCCAGCAGCTTAAGTAGCTCTGGGGCCAACGTCCTGACTTTC.

This chain connects TRBV11-2 to TRBJ2-5; D perhaps matches TRBD1 (6 bases). Trimming took 9 bases from V and 5 from J, leaving 13 bases between them. Germline loops: CDR1 SGHAT, CDR2 FQNNGV. The CDR3 is made up of 12 amino acids. DNA for the CDR3: TGTGCCAGTAGAGGGCAGGGGGAGACCCAGTACTTC. It specifies CASRGQGETQYF.

This clone was detected a few times. This chain connects TRBV10-3 to TRBJ2-5; a possible D gene is TRBD2 (7 bases). V was clipped by 2 bases and J by 1 base, with 14 bases between them. Germline V gives CDR1 ENHRY, CDR2 SYGVKD. The CDR3 length is 16 residues. The CDR3 DNA sequence: TGTGCCATCAGTGAGATTCGGGCGGGGGCCCAAGAGACCCAGTACTTC. It is translated as CAISEIRAGAQETQYF.

This clone occurred a few times. The rearrangement links TRBV6-6 to TRBJ2-5; D not certain. The CDR3 is 11 residues long. CDR1 MNHNY and CDR2 SVGAGI come from the germline V gene (reference sequence). The germline V and J ends were trimmed by 2 bases and 5 bases, with 3 bases remaining between them. CDR3 coding DNA: TGTGCCAGCAGTTACGCGGAGACCCAGTACTTC. This encodes CASSYAETQYF.

V and J are TRBV9 and TRBJ1-6; unclear D gene. The CDR3 is 13 amino acids. The V end was cut by 0 bases, the J end by 7 bases, with 5 bases between. Germline assignment: CDR1 SGDLS and CDR2 YYNGEE. CDR3 coding DNA: TGTGCCAGCAGCGTAGCGGGGAATTCACCCCTCCACTTT. Translated, it gives CASSVAGNSPLHF.

The chain combines TRBV19 with TRBJ2-7, with 10 nucleotides matching TRBD2. Trimming cost V 3 bases and J 5 bases; bases outside gene matches: 1. The length of the CDR3 is 13 residues. Looked up from germline, CDR1 is LNHDA and CDR2 is SQIVND (reference sequence). The CDR3 DNA sequence: TGTGCCAGTAGTATGGGGACTAGCGACGAGCAGTACTTC. Translating it yields CASSMGTSDEQYF.

This clone was counted only a few times. V and J are TRBV14 and TRBJ2-7, with TRBD1 matching 9 bases. After removal of 4 bases from V and 1 base from J, the junction contained 11 bases not matched to a gene. This CDR3 contains 17 residues. The germline CDR1 and CDR2 sequences are SGHDN and FVKESK. The CDR3 loop is CASSRGGSGQGSYEQYF. The CDR3, as DNA: TGTGCCAGCAGCCGAGGTGGATCCGGACAGGGGTCCTACGAGCAGTACTTC.

The chain uses TRBV6-6 and TRBJ1-5; D is unclear. The CDR3 totals 15 residues. V gave up 7 bases and J gave up 4 bases, with 17 bases separating them. In germline, CDR1 is MNHNY, CDR2 SVGAGI (reference sequence). The CDR3 region is CASIRSLVGNQPQHF. The CDR3 DNA is TGTGCCAGCATCAGGTCTCTGGTGGGGAATCAGCCCCAGCATTTT.

The chain couples TRBV9 to TRBJ1-1; D perhaps matches TRBD1 (5 bases). The CDR3 totals 16 residues. The V end lost 2 bases, the J end lost 0 bases, and 14 bases lay between the germline ends. Germline V CDR1 and CDR2: SGDLS, YYNGEE. The CDR3: CASSVTDGRMNTEAFF. The CDR3 DNA is TGTGCCAGCAGCGTGACAGACGGACGAATGAACACTGAAGCTTTCTTT.

In this sample, this clone turned up a few times. This rearrangement joins TRBV30 to TRBJ2-7; TRBD1 matches at 10 bases. From germline, CDR1 is GTSNPN and CDR2 SVGIG (reference sequence). V lost 5 bases to trimming and J lost 0 bases; unmatched junction nucleotides: 7. This CDR3 comprises 15 residues. The DNA for the CDR3 is TGTGCCTGGGGTGAGACAGGGGGCCCCTCCTACGAGCAGTACTTC. This translates into CAWGETGGPSYEQYF.

The V gene is TRBV27, the J gene TRBJ2-1, with 9 bases matching TRBD2. The junction had 15 bases not matched to a gene; V was cut back by 6 bases and J by 9 bases. CDR1 and CDR2 from the germline V gene are MNHEY and SMNVEV (reference sequence). This CDR3 spans 16 amino acids. CDR3 sequence reads: CASSESLAGRGGEQFF. CDR3 coding DNA: TGTGCCAGCAGCGAATCTCTAGCGGGGAGAGGCGGTGAGCAGTTCTTC.